Below are 15 T cell receptor beta chains sequenced from a single sample in a study of blood T cells in healthy people across ages. For the second PCR, which ran for roughly 7 to 11 cycles, a sample-barcoded 5' primer and a J-beta primer mix were used. TCRdb re-called the 5' RACE reads with MiXCR, one entry per CDR3 protein. The repertoire consists of fewer than 650,000 distinct CDR3 sequences, with roughly a quarter occurring once and the leading ten covering 3.6%. These data also formed part of another study, on T cells of mothers and their children.

The sequenced sample was blood. These TCRs come from a boy aged 2 to 10 in good health.

The V and J genes are TRBV3-1 and TRBJ2-2; D might be TRBD2 (6 bases). CDR3 length: 13 amino acids. Trimming removed 6 bases at V and 4 bases at J, with 9 bases between. Germline values: CDR1 LGHDT, CDR2 YNNKEL (reference sequence). In nucleotides, the CDR3 is TGTGCCAGCAGACGGGGGATCACCGGGGAGCTGTTTTTT. Translated, it gives CASRRGITGELFF.

This clonotype came up many times. V usage is TRBV11-2 and J usage is TRBJ2-7; a possible D gene is TRBD2 (6 bases). The ends were cut back, 0 bases at V and 7 bases at J, with 10 bases in the middle. CDR1 and CDR2 from the germline V gene are SGHAT and FQNNGV. This CDR3 contains 13 residues. CDR3: CASSLETSREQYF. CDR3 nucleotide sequence: TGTGCCAGCAGCTTAGAGACTAGTCGGGAGCAGTACTTC. The full variable domain, completed using reference TRBV11-2 and TRBJ2-7, is EAGVAQSPRYKIIEKRQSVAFWCNPISGHATLYWYQQILGQGPKLLIQFQNNGVVDDSQLPKDRFSAERLKGVDSTLKIQPAKLEDSAVYLCASSLETSREQYFGPGTRLTVT.

This chain uses TRBV15 with TRBJ2-3; no reliable D call. This CDR3 region has 12 residues. Germline CDR1 reads LNHNV; CDR2 reads YYDKDF (reference sequence). Trimming stripped 5 bases from V and 6 bases from J, with 9 bases between. DNA for the CDR3: TGTGCCACCAGCGATGATTCGGATACGCAGTATTTT. Translation gives CATSDDSDTQYF.

The chain combines TRBV30 with TRBJ1-5; D not resolved. CDR1 is GTSNPN, CDR2 SVGIG, per germline (reference sequence). This CDR3 is 15 amino acids long. V was clipped by 3 bases and J by 1 base, with 13 bases between them. This CDR3 is CAWSGGFFSNQPQHF. The CDR3 nucleotides are TGTGCCTGGAGCGGAGGATTCTTCAGCAATCAGCCCCAGCATTTT. Full variable domain (rest looked up from reference TRBV30 and TRBJ1-5): SQTIHQWPATLVQPVGSPLSLECTVEGTSNPNLYWYRQAAGRGLQLLFYSVGIGQISSEVPQNLSASRPQDRQFILSSKKLLLSDSGFYLCAWSGGFFSNQPQHFGDGTRLSIL.

The rearrangement joins TRBV30 to TRBJ1-1; 10 bases match TRBD1. Germline V gene lookup returns CDR1 GTSNPN and CDR2 SVGIG (reference sequence). The CDR3 covers 13 residues. Unmatched junction bases numbered 7, after V lost 1 base and J lost 11 bases. CDR3 nucleotides: TGTGCCTGGAGTGGGACAGGGGGTGGAAATGCTTTCTTT. Translation: CAWSGTGGGNAFF.

As to this clonotype: A junction boundary mismatches the germline segment, possibly from a read error. This chain connects TRBV24-1 to TRBJ2-7; 10 bases map to TRBD1. CDR1 is KGHDR, CDR2 SFDVKD, per germline. CDR3 size: 13 residues. This chain's CDR3 is CATSDLRDRGFHF. The CDR3 DNA sequence: TGTGCCACCAGTGATTTGAGGGACAGGGGATTTCACTTC.

This clonotype was picked up a small number of times. This chain uses TRBV7-8 with TRBJ1-2, with 7 positions matching TRBD1. V was pared by 5 bases and J by 0 bases, with 6 bases of the junction left unmatched. Germline V gene data show CDR1 as SGHVS and CDR2 as FQNEAQ. The CDR3 consists of 15 residues. The CDR3 DNA follows: TGTGCCAGCAGCCCCGGGACAGCTTCTAACTATGGCTACACCTTC. This encodes CASSPGTASNYGYTF.

The V gene is TRBV9, the J gene TRBJ2-1; the match to TRBD2 covers 9 bases. There are 16 residues in the CDR3. V gave up 2 bases and J gave up 6 bases; unmatched junction bases: 9. Germline CDR1 SGDLS, CDR2 YYNGEE. The CDR3 DNA reads TGTGCCAGCAGCGTGGGACTAGCACCATCTGCCAATGAGCAGTTCTTC. It translates to CASSVGLAPSANEQFF.

The chain joins TRBV2 to TRBJ2-5; 7 nucleotides align to TRBD1. The length of the CDR3 is 14 residues. CDR1 and CDR2 (germline): SNHLY, FYNNEI. J lost 10 bases, V lost 8 bases, and 16 bases had no gene match. For the CDR3, the DNA is TGTGCCAGCCATAGGGACAGTCCTCGAGAGGGCCAGTACTTC. It yields the protein CASHRDSPREGQYF.

This sequence joins TRBV3-1 and TRBJ2-3, with 9 nucleotides matching TRBD2. In germline, CDR1 is LGHDT, CDR2 YNNKEL (reference sequence). This CDR3 is 14 amino acids long. The V and J ends lost 2 bases and 6 bases, in that order; junction bases with no gene match: 3. Here the CDR3 DNA reads TGTGCCAGCAGCCAACGGCGGGGGGGTGATACGCAGTATTTT. It specifies CASSQRRGGDTQYF.

The genes are TRBV7-8 and TRBJ1-1, with 10 nucleotides matching TRBD1. Germline V gene lookup returns CDR1 SGHVS and CDR2 FQNEAQ. Unmatched junction bases numbered 3, after V lost 0 bases and J lost 5 bases. This CDR3 comprises 15 residues. In DNA, the CDR3 is TGTGCCAGCAGCTTAGCGCGGACAGGGGGAACTGAAGCTTTCTTT. Its translation is CASSLARTGGTEAFF.

J is TRBJ1-2 and V is TRBV6-2 or TRBV6-3; D gene uncertain. Germline V lookup: CDR1 MNHEY, CDR2 SVGEGT. With 4 bases removed from V and 7 bases from J, the gap between germline ends came to 13 bases. The CDR3 length is 13 residues. CDR3 amino acids: CASSSDASSGYTF. The CDR3, as DNA: TGTGCCAGCAGTTCGGACGCCTCCAGTGGCTACACCTTC.

The V call is TRBV7-2, the J call TRBJ2-7, with 8 bases identical to TRBD1. The V gene's germline CDR1 is SGHTA and CDR2 FQGNSA. This CDR3 contains 15 residues. Unmatched junction bases numbered 11, after V lost 4 bases and J lost 6 bases. DNA for the CDR3: TGTGCCAGCAGCTCCCCAGGGGGCGCGGGTGGCGAGCAGTACTTC. Translated: CASSSPGGAGGEQYF.

This clonotype showed up just a few times. The V and J genes are TRBV20-1 and TRBJ2-3; 11 bases match TRBD2. The CDR3 contains 15 residues. Germline V CDR1 and CDR2: DFQATT, SNEGSKA (reference sequence). Germline trimming cut 6 bases from V and 2 bases from J; bases unmatched to any gene: 7. The CDR3 DNA reads as TGCAGTGCCGCCGGGACTAGCGGTTACACAGATACGCAGTATTTT. Its protein is CSAAGTSGYTDTQYF.

This clonotype was seen more than once but under ten times. The rearrangement joins TRBV13 to TRBJ2-1, with D perhaps matching TRBD1 (5 bases). This CDR3 contains 15 residues. Trimming removed 4 bases at V and 2 bases at J, with 12 bases between. Looked up from germline, CDR1 is PRHDT and CDR2 is FYEKMQ (reference sequence). The chain's CDR3 is CASSSDGAAYNEQFF. The CDR3 nucleotides read TGTGCCAGCAGCTCCGATGGGGCGGCCTACAATGAGCAGTTCTTC.